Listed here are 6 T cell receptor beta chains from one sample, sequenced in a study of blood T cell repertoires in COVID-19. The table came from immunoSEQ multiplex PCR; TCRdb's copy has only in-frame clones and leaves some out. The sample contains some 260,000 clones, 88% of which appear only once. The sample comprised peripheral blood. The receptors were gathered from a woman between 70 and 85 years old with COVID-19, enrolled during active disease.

The CDR3 coding sequence is TGTGCCAGCAGTTTTCAGGGTGGGTTTGAAAAACTGTTTTTT. Its protein is CASSFQGGFEKLFF. The chain carries TRBV28 and TRBJ1-4, with a tentative D call TRBD1 (5 bases). Germline V gene data show CDR1 as MDHEN and CDR2 as SYDVKM. The CDR3 is made up of 14 amino acids. With 3 bases removed from V and 7 bases from J, the gap between germline ends came to 12 bases.

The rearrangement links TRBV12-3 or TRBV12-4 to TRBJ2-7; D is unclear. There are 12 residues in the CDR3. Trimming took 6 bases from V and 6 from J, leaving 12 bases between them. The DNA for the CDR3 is TGTGCCAGCAGCCGTGCCCGAGCCGAGCAGTACTTC. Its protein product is CASSRARAEQYF.

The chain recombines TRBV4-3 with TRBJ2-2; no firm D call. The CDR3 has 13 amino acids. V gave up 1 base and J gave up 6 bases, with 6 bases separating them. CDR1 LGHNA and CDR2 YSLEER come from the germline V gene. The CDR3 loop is CASSQAGAGELFF. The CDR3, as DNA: TGCGCCAGCAGCCAAGCTGGAGCCGGGGAGCTGTTTTTT.

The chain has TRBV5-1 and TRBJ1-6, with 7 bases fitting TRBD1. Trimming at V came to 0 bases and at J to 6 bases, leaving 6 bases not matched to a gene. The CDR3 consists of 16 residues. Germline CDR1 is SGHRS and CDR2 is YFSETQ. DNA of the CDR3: TGCGCCAGCAGCTTGGCCGAGGGGGCCGGTAATTCACCCCTCCACTTT. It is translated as CASSLAEGAGNSPLHF.

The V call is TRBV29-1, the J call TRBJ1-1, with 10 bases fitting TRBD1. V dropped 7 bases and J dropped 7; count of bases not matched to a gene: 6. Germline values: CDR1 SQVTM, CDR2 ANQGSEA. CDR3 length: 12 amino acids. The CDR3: CSGQTGGIEAFF. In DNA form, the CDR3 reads TGCAGCGGGCAGACAGGGGGCATTGAAGCTTTCTTT.

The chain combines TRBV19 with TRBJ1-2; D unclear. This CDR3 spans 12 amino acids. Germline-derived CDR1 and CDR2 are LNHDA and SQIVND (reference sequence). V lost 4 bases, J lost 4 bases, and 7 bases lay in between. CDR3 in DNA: TGTGCCAGTAGTAGCCCAGGCTATGGCTACACCTTC. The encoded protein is CASSSPGYGYTF.